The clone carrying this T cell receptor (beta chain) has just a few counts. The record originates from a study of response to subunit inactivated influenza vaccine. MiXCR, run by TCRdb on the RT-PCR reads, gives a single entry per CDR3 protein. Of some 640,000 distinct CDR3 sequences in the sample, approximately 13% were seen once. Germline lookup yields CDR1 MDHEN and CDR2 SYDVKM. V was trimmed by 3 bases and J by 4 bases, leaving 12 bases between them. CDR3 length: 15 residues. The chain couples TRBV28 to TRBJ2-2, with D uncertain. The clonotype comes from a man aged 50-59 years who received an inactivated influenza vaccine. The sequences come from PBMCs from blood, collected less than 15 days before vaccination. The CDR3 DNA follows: TGTGCCAGCAGTTTCGGAAGCGTGAGCACCGGGGAGCTGTTTTTT. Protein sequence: CASSFGSVSTGELFF.